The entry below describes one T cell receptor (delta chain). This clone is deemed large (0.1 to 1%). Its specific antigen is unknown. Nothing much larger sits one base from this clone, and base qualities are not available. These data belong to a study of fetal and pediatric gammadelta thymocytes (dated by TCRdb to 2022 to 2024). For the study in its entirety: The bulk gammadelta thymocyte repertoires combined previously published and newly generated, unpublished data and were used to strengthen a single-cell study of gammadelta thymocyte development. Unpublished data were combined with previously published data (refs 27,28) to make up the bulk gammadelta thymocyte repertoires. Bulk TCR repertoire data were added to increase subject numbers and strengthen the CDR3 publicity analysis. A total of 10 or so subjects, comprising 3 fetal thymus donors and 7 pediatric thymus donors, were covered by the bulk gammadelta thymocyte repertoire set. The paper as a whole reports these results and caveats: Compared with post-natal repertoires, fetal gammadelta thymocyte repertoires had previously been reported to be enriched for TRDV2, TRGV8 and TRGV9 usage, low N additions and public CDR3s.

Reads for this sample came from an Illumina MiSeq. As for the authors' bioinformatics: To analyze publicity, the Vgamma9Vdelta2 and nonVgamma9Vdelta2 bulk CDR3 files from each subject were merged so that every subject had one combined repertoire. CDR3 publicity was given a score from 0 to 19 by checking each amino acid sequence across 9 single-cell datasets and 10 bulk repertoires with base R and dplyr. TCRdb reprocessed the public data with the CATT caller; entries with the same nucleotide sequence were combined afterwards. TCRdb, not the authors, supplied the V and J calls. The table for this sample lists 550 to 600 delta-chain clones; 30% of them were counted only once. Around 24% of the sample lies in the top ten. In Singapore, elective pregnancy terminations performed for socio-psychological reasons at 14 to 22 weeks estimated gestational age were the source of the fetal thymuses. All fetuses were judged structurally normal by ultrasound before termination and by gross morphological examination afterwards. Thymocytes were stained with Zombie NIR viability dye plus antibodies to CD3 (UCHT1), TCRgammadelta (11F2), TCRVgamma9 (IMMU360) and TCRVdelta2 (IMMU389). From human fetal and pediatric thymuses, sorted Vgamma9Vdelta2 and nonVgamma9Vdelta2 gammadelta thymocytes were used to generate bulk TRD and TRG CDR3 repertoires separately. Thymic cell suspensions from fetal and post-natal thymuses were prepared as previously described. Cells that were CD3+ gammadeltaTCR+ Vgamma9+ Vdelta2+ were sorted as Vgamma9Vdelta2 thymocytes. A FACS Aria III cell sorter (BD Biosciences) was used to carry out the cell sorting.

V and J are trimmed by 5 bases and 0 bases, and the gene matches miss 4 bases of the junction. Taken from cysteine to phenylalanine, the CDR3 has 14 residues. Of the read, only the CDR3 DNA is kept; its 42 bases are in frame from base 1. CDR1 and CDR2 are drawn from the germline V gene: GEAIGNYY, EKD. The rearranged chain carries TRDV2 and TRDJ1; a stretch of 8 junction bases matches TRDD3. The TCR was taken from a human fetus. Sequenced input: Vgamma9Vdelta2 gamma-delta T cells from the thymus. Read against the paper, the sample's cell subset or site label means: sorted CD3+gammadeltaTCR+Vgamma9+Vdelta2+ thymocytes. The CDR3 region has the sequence CACGYWGYTDKLIF. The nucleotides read TGTGCCTGTGGTTACTGGGGGTACACCGATAAACTCATCTTT.